The 30 T cell receptor beta chains below were found in one sample sequenced in a study of T cell responses to AZD1222 COVID-19 vaccine. Using immunoSEQ multiplex PCR, the repertoire was profiled, and TCRdb retains in-frame clones only, with some absent. The sample includes about 59,000 clones, 75% to 90% of them seen just once. The source material was peripheral blood, sampled 28 days after the second AZD1222 dose. These TCRs come from an adult who received the AZD1222 COVID-19 vaccine.

The V call is TRBV2, the J call TRBJ2-7, with 9 positions matching TRBD1. V lost 6 bases to trimming and J lost 5 bases; unmatched junction nucleotides: 11. CDR3 length equals 15 residues. Germline CDR1 reads SNHLY; CDR2 reads FYNNEI. This CDR3 reads CASSDRQGGWDEQYF. The CDR3 nucleotides are TGTGCCAGCAGCGACCGACAGGGGGGGTGGGACGAGCAGTACTTC.

V is TRBV5-1 and J is TRBJ1-1; D gene uncertain. CDR3 length equals 14 residues. Trimming stripped 3 bases from V and 0 bases from J, with 9 bases between. CDR1 is SGHRS and CDR2 is YFSETQ in the germline V gene. CDR3 nucleotide sequence: TGCGCCAGCAGCTCCGGACGGATGAACACTGAAGCTTTCTTT. As protein: CASSSGRMNTEAFF.

V is TRBV4-1 and J is TRBJ2-2, with D possibly matching TRBD2 (6 bases). Trimming left V 2 bases short and J 5 bases short, with 15 bases between. This CDR3 spans 16 amino acids. Per germline, CDR1 MGHRA and CDR2 YSYEKL. CDR3 in amino acids: CASSQIGRSRTGELFF. The CDR3 nucleotides read TGCGCCAGCAGCCAAATAGGGAGGAGTAGGACCGGGGAGCTGTTTTTT.

V gene TRBV7-6 combines with J gene TRBJ2-5; the match to TRBD2 covers 8 bases. The germline gives CDR1 SGHVS, CDR2 FNYEAQ. The CDR3 has 16 amino acids. V trimming: 5 bases; J trimming: 5 bases; junction bases outside the gene matches: 13. As DNA, the CDR3 is TGTGCCAGCAGCCCCCCGGGGAGCGGGGGCCTGGAGACCCAGTACTTC. This sequence encodes CASSPPGSGGLETQYF. The full variable domain, rest sourced from reference TRBV7-6 and TRBJ2-5, is GAGVSQSPRYKVTKRGQDVALRCDPISGHVSLYWYRQALGQGPEFLTYFNYEAQQDKSGLPNDRFSAERPEGSISTLTIQRTEQRDSAMYRCASSPPGSGGLETQYFGPGTRLLVL.

The chain couples TRBV14 to TRBJ2-3; D is undetermined. V gave up 1 base and J gave up 2 bases, with 10 bases separating them. Per the germline V gene, CDR1 is SGHDN and CDR2 is FVKESK. The CDR3 length is 15 residues. CDR3 in amino acids: CASSQGSRTTDTQYF. For the CDR3, the DNA is TGTGCCAGCAGCCAAGGCAGCAGGACCACAGATACGCAGTATTTT.

The sample holds one count of this clone. V usage is TRBV5-1 and J usage is TRBJ1-1, with D possibly being TRBD1 (6 bases). Germline V gives CDR1 SGHRS, CDR2 YFSETQ. The length of the CDR3 is 15 residues. The ends were cut back, 0 bases at V and 3 bases at J, with 12 bases in the middle. In nucleotides, the CDR3 is TGCGCCAGCAGCTTGGAGTGGGGGCGGCACACTGAAGCTTTCTTT. Protein product: CASSLEWGRHTEAFF.

The CDR3 DNA reads as TGTGCCAGCAGCCGGACAGCCGTGACCTTCTACGAGCAGTACTTC. It translates to CASSRTAVTFYEQYF. The chain uses TRBV6-6 and TRBJ2-7; the D gene is possibly TRBD1 (6 bases). The CDR3 spans 15 residues. Trimming shortened V by 6 bases and J by 3 bases, and 18 bases separated the two germline ends. CDR1 is MNHNY, CDR2 SVGAGI, per germline (reference sequence).

This chain joins TRBV9 and TRBJ2-2; 8 nucleotides line up with TRBD1. Trimming took 3 bases from V and 4 from J; bases not matched to a gene: 5. Per the germline V gene, CDR1 is SGDLS and CDR2 is YYNGEE. The CDR3 spans 15 residues. CDR3 nucleotides: TGTGCCAGCAGCGGGACAGGGCCGTCCACCGGGGAGCTGTTTTTT. Its translation is CASSGTGPSTGELFF.

CDR3 in DNA: TGTGCCAGCAGCTTGGCGGGCAGGGGCGATCAGCCCCAGCATTTT. It codes for CASSLAGRGDQPQHF. The rearrangement joins TRBV5-8 to TRBJ1-5, with a weak D call TRBD1 (6 bases). The CDR3 runs 15 residues. V lost 0 bases and J 5 bases, leaving 12 bases between the germline ends. Germline CDR1 reads SGHTS; CDR2 reads YDEGEE.

The CDR3 bases are TGTGCTAGTGGTGAGGGGGTGGGACAGCCCCAGCATTTT. Amino acids: CASGEGVGQPQHF. This rearrangement joins TRBV12-5 to TRBJ1-5; a weak D match, TRBD1 (6 bases). The V gene lost 5 bases and the J gene lost 7 bases, with 12 bases spanning the gap. The CDR3 consists of 13 residues. Germline V CDR1 and CDR2: LGHNT, FRNRAP. The full variable domain, its missing parts supplied by reference TRBV12-5 and TRBJ1-5, is DARVTQTPRHKVTEMGQEVTMRCQPILGHNTVFWYRQTMMQGLELLAYFRNRAPLDDSGMPKDRFSAEMPDATLATLKIQPSEPRDSAVYFCASGEGVGQPQHFGDGTRLSIL.

This chain connects TRBV19 to TRBJ2-7, with TRBD1 identical over 9 bases. V was pared by 6 bases and J by 7 bases, with 10 bases of the junction left unmatched. The CDR3 contains 14 residues. The germline CDR1 and CDR2 sequences are LNHDA and SQIVND (reference sequence). CDR3 sequence: CASRDRGGGSEQYF. CDR3 in DNA: TGTGCCAGTAGGGACAGGGGTGGAGGCTCGGAGCAGTACTTC.

The rearrangement uses TRBV7-2 and TRBJ1-1; D uncertain. V lost 5 bases to trimming and J lost 11 bases, with 15 bases between them. Germline assignment: CDR1 SGHTA and CDR2 FQGNSA. The length of the CDR3 is 12 residues. The CDR3 here is CASSPMAGRAFF. CDR3 DNA: TGTGCCAGCAGCCCGATGGCGGGGAGGGCTTTCTTT.

The chain is built from TRBV6-2 or TRBV6-3 and TRBJ1-5; D is unresolved. The V gene's germline CDR1 is MNHEY and CDR2 SVGEGT. The CDR3 length is 14 residues. Trimming removed 4 bases at V and 2 bases at J, with 9 bases between. CDR3 in amino acids: CASSFGYRNQPQHF. As DNA, the CDR3 is TGTGCCAGCAGTTTCGGGTATCGCAATCAGCCCCAGCATTTT.

The chain is built from TRBV19 and TRBJ2-3; 9 bases align to TRBD2. V was pared by 4 bases and J by 1 base, with 3 bases of the junction left unmatched. Germline V lookup: CDR1 LNHDA, CDR2 SQIVND (reference sequence). This CDR3 contains 15 residues. CDR3 nucleotide sequence: TGTGCCAGTAGTAAAGGCGGGGGGGGCACAGATACGCAGTATTTT. It codes for CASSKGGGGTDTQYF.

The V and J genes are TRBV10-1 and TRBJ2-5; the match to TRBD1 covers 7 bases. Germline-derived CDR1 and CDR2 are WNHNN and SYGVQD (reference sequence). CDR3 length equals 14 residues. With 4 bases clipped from V and 1 base from J, the junction kept 3 bases outside the gene matches. For the CDR3, the DNA is TGCGCCAGCAGTGTCGGACAGGCCCAAGAGACCCAGTACTTC. This sequence encodes CASSVGQAQETQYF.

The rearrangement links TRBV9 to TRBJ1-2, with D unresolved. The CDR3 consists of 12 residues. Germline lookup yields CDR1 SGDLS and CDR2 YYNGEE. Between the trimmed V and J ends, which lost 2 bases and 7 bases, there was a span of 9 bases. The CDR3 bases are TGTGCCAGCAGCGTGGGGTGGTTTGGCTACACCTTC. This gives the protein CASSVGWFGYTF.

The rearrangement joins TRBV30 to TRBJ1-5; D may be TRBD1 (6 bases). Between the trimmed V and J ends, which lost 5 bases and 7 bases, there was a span of 12 bases. The CDR3 extends over 12 amino acids. Germline V gene data show CDR1 as GTSNPN and CDR2 as SVGIG (reference sequence). CDR3 in DNA: TGTGCCTGGTACAGGGTCAAGCAGCCCCAGCATTTT. This codes for CAWYRVKQPQHF. The complete variable domain, with remaining parts taken from reference TRBV30 and TRBJ1-5, reads SQTIHQWPATLVQPVGSPLSLECTVEGTSNPNLYWYRQAAGRGLQLLFYSVGIGQISSEVPQNLSASRPQDRQFILSSKKLLLSDSGFYLCAWYRVKQPQHFGDGTRLSIL.

V gene TRBV19 combines with J gene TRBJ2-2; D might be TRBD1 or TRBD2, each matching 5 bases. Deletions cut 3 bases from V and 0 bases from J, with 11 bases between. Germline loops: CDR1 LNHDA, CDR2 SQIVND (reference sequence). CDR3 length: 16 residues. The CDR3 sequence is CASSIHGTSNTGELFF. The CDR3 nucleotides are TGTGCCAGTAGTATCCACGGGACCTCGAACACCGGGGAGCTGTTTTTT.

V and J are TRBV19 and TRBJ1-5; 8 bases are a match to TRBD1. This CDR3 is built from 15 residues. With 4 bases clipped from V and 1 base from J, the junction kept 3 bases outside the gene matches. From germline, CDR1 is LNHDA and CDR2 SQIVND (reference sequence). The CDR3 DNA sequence: TGTGCCAGTAGTAGGACAGGGCCGAGCAATCAGCCCCAGCATTTT. Translating it yields CASSRTGPSNQPQHF. The full variable domain, its missing parts supplied by reference TRBV19 and TRBJ1-5, is DGGITQSPKYLFRKEGQNVTLSCEQNLNHDAMYWYRQDPGQGLRLIYYSQIVNDFQKGDIAEGYSVSREKKESFPLTVTSAQKNPTAFYLCASSRTGPSNQPQHFGDGTRLSIL.

V is TRBV28 and J is TRBJ2-7, with D possibly being TRBD1 (6 bases). Germline V gene sequence: CDR1 MDHEN, CDR2 SYDVKM. The V end lost 6 bases, the J end lost 3 bases, and 15 bases lay between the germline ends. This CDR3 comprises 14 residues. CDR3 sequence (DNA): TGTGCCAGCAGCCCGACAGGAAGGGGCTACGAGCAGTACTTC. Its translation: CASSPTGRGYEQYF.

V gene TRBV29-1 combines with J gene TRBJ2-7; weak D call: TRBD1 (6 bases). Germline V gene lookup returns CDR1 SQVTM and CDR2 ANQGSEA. Trimming shortened V by 4 bases and J by 3 bases, and 13 bases separated the two germline ends. The length of the CDR3 is 13 residues. CDR3 sequence: CSVVRDKIYEQYF. DNA of the CDR3: TGCAGCGTTGTCCGGGACAAGATCTACGAGCAGTACTTC.

The chain has TRBV4-1 and TRBJ1-5; D not resolved. The CDR3 runs to 15 residues. The V gene lost 3 bases and the J gene lost 4 bases, with 13 bases spanning the gap. Germline V lookup: CDR1 MGHRA, CDR2 YSYEKL. The CDR3 nucleotides read TGCGCCAGCAGCCACGCCGAGGCATTGAATCAGCCCCAGCATTTT. Residues: CASSHAEALNQPQHF.

The chain joins TRBV18 to TRBJ1-5; D not resolved. The CDR3 totals 15 residues. Germline V lookup: CDR1 KGHSH, CDR2 LQKENI. With 3 bases removed from V and 2 bases from J, the gap between germline ends came to 11 bases. The CDR3 loop reads CASSPASSGNQPQHF. The CDR3 coding sequence is TGTGCCAGCTCACCTGCCAGCTCAGGCAATCAGCCCCAGCATTTT.

This chain links TRBV18 with TRBJ2-7; TRBD2 is a possible D gene (5 bases). The germline gives CDR1 KGHSH, CDR2 LQKENI. V lost 2 bases and J lost 1, with 15 bases in between. The CDR3 loop spans 16 amino acids. CDR3 sequence (DNA): TGTGCCAGCTCACCAGGCGTACAGACTATTTCCTACGAGCAGTACTTC. Its translation: CASSPGVQTISYEQYF.

The chain has TRBV5-1 and TRBJ2-7; D is undetermined. Germline CDR1 and CDR2: SGHRS and YFSETQ. The CDR3 is made up of 12 amino acids. V shed 0 bases and J shed 6 bases, with 7 bases lying between them. Here the CDR3 reads CASSLDKREQYF. CDR3 coding DNA: TGCGCCAGCAGCTTGGACAAGCGCGAGCAGTACTTC. Supplemented by reference TRBV5-1 and TRBJ2-7, the full variable domain reads KAGVTQTPRYLIKTRGQQVTLSCSPISGHRSVSWYQQTPGQGLQFLFEYFSETQRNKGNFPGRFSGRQFSNSRSEMNVSTLELGDSALYLCASSLDKREQYFGPGTRLTVT.

The V and J genes are TRBV27 and TRBJ1-5; TRBD1 might be the D (6 bases). This CDR3 has 13 amino acids. CDR1 MNHEY and CDR2 SMNVEV come from the germline V gene (reference sequence). V shed 6 bases and J shed 6 bases, with 12 bases lying between them. The CDR3 loop is CASRMTGGQPQHF. The CDR3 DNA follows: TGTGCCAGCAGAATGACAGGTGGTCAGCCCCAGCATTTT.

CDR3 residues: CASSYSYEAFF. CDR3 bases: TGTGCCAGCAGTTACTCGTATGAAGCTTTCTTT. This rearrangement joins TRBV6-5 to TRBJ1-1, with no clear D. V was pared by 0 bases and J by 7 bases, with 3 bases between. CDR3 size: 11 residues. CDR1 and CDR2 (germline): MNHEY, SVGAGI.

The rearrangement links TRBV3-1 (or the pseudogene TRBV3-2) to TRBJ2-1, with D perhaps TRBD2 (5 bases). The CDR3 length is 16 residues. Germline V gene lookup returns CDR1 LGHDT and CDR2 YNNKEL (reference sequence). Between the trimmed V and J ends, which lost 3 bases and 2 bases, there was a span of 14 bases. CDR3 nucleotides: TGTGCCAGCAGCCATCAAATAATGGGAGCCTACAATGAGCAGTTCTTC. Translation gives CASSHQIMGAYNEQFF.

The V gene is TRBV6-5, the J gene TRBJ2-3; D uncertain. Trimming removed 10 bases at V and 5 bases at J, with 10 bases between. The CDR3 totals 11 residues. Germline V lookup: CDR1 MNHEY, CDR2 SVGAGI. The CDR3 loop is CATQHEDTQYF. CDR3 DNA sequence: TGTGCCACCCAGCACGAAGATACGCAGTATTTT.

The genes are TRBV27 and TRBJ2-3; weak D call: TRBD2 (6 bases). V gave up 5 bases and J gave up 3 bases, with 18 bases separating them. From germline, CDR1 is MNHEY and CDR2 SMNVEV (reference sequence). The CDR3 runs to 16 residues. This chain's CDR3 is CASSPLTGVGTDTQYF. The CDR3 DNA reads as TGTGCCAGCAGTCCCCTTACGGGAGTAGGTACAGATACGCAGTATTTT.